This T cell receptor beta chain emerged from a study of blood T cell repertoires in COVID-19. This CDR3 contains 13 residues. Trimming shortened V by 7 bases and J by 2 bases, and 12 bases separated the two germline ends. Germline CDR1 SGHRS, CDR2 YFSETQ. Measured with immunoSEQ multiplex PCR; TCRdb has only the in-frame clones, and not every one. The sample yields a few hundred thousand clones, 70% to 85% seen once. This sequence was found in an elderly man with acute or convalescent COVID-19. Sequencing input: peripheral blood. The chain couples TRBV5-1 to TRBJ1-1, with D perhaps TRBD1 (6 bases). For the CDR3, the DNA is TGCGCCAGCTACCCAGGGGCTAACACTGAAGCTTTCTTT. It specifies CASYPGANTEAFF.